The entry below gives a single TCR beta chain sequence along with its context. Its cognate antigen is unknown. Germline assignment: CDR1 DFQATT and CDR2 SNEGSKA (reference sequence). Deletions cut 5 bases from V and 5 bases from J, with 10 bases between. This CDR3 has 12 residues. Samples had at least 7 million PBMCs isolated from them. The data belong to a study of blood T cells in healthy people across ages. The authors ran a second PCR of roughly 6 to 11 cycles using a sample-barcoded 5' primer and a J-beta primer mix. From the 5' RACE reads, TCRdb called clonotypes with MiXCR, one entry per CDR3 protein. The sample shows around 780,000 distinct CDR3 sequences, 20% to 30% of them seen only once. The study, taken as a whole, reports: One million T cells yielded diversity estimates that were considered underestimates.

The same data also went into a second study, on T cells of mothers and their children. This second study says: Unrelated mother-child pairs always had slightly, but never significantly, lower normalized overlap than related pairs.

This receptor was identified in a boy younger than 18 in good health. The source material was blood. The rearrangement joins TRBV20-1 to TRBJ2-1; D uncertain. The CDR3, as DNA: TGCAGTGCTCCGGACCTGCACAATGAGCAGTTCTTC. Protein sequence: CSAPDLHNEQFF.